This T cell receptor (beta chain) was sequenced during a study of T cells in tumors after PD-1 blockade (dated by TCRdb to about 2019). Study-wide context: Patients with prior checkpoint blockade, systemic immunosuppressant use, or recent radiotherapy or other anti-cancer therapy within 4 weeks were excluded. Bulk TCR sequencing was performed on around ten peripheral blood samples from about five patients to compare blood and tumor clonotypes. Paired single-cell RNA and TCR sequencing was performed on site-matched tumors from BCC or SCC patients before and after anti-PD-1 therapy. While on anti-PD-1 treatment, some of the patients also continued taking daily vismodegib 150 mg. An average of about 120,000 TCR templates (range roughly 24,000-290,000) and 36,536 unique clonotypes was obtained for peripheral blood samples. RECIST version 1.1 was the standard used to evaluate clinical response. Patients were treated with either pembrolizumab 200 mg every 3 weeks or cemiplimab 350 mg every 2 weeks. General conclusions and limits of the study: About 41% of tumor TCR clonotypes were detected in blood, and some novel exhausted tumor clones were observed in pre-treatment blood, which was taken as suggesting peripheral recruitment. The source of novel T cell clones was not identified and could include lymphoid organs or rare unexpanded clones within the tumor or its periphery.

For this clone: What antigen it recognizes has not been identified. No base-level quality is on record; no much larger clone is a single base apart.

The immunoSEQ platform was used for deep TCRbeta sequencing. In the paper's pipeline: Only productive rearrangements were exported from the immunoSEQ Analyzer for further analysis. T cell phenotypes were assigned to bulk TCRbeta clonotypes by matching the clonotypes to single-cell RNA+TCR-seq clones that had the same TCRbeta sequence. Clone enrichment in tumor was calculated as tumor frequency divided by PBMC frequency from bulk TCR sequencing. TCRs were sorted with GLIPH into specificity groups, meaning clusters of distinct TCRs that share CDR3 motifs and likely recognize common antigens. TCRdb's version of the immuneACCESS table is confined to in-frame rearrangements and falls short of the full clone set. An unresolved V gene accounts for under half of the shortfall where checked; the remainder is of unknown origin. D and trimming were read from the DNA, whereas the V and J calls and clone size are those reported in that table. This sample lists some 43,000 clones; approximately 84% were detected once. The top ten clonotypes cover more than 3.5% of the sample.

Measured from the cysteine to the phenylalanine, the CDR3 is 12 residues long. Here the CDR3 DNA is all that survives: 36 bases in frame from base 1. The junction carries 4 bases between V and J, which are trimmed by 4 bases and 3 bases respectively. Looking up the germline V gene yields CDR1 SGHNT and CDR2 YENEEA. This specimen's time point label, interpreted: before anti-PD-1 therapy. Genomic DNA extracted from tumor biopsies or peripheral blood was used for bulk TCRbeta sequencing, with input ranging from about 616 ng to 6,500 ng. Every patient was a poor candidate for surgical resection and had histologically proven advanced or metastatic basal or squamous cell carcinoma. The basal cell carcinoma cohort comprised eleven to twelve patients, of whom roughly eight had bulk tumor TCR sequencing.

The sequence is built from TRBV11-3 and TRBJ2-1, with the D gene not confidently named. The source of this sequence is a human donor with basal cell carcinoma. The specimen was PBMCs, collected before anti-PD-1 treatment. The sequenced DNA: TGTGCCAGCAGCTCGGACTACAATGAGCAGTTCTTC. Translated, it reads CASSSDYNEQFF.